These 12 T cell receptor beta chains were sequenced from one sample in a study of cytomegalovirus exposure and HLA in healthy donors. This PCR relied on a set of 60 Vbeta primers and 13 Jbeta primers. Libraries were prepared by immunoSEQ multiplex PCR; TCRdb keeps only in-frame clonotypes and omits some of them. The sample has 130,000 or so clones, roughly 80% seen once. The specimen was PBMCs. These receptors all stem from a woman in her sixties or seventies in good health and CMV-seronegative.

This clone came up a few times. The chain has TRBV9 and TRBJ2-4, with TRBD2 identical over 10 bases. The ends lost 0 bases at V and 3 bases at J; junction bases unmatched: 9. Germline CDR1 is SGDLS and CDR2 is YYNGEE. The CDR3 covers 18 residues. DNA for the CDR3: TGTGCCAGCAGCGTAGGAAAGGCTAGCGGGAGCCGCAAAAACATTCAGTACTTC. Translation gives CASSVGKASGSRKNIQYF. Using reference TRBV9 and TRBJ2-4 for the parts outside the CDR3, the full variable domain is DSGVTQTPKHLITATGQRVTLRCSPRSGDLSVYWYQQSLDQGLQFLIQYYNGEERAKGNILERFSAQQFPDLHSELNLSSLELGDSALYFCASSVGKASGSRKNIQYFGAGTRLSVL.

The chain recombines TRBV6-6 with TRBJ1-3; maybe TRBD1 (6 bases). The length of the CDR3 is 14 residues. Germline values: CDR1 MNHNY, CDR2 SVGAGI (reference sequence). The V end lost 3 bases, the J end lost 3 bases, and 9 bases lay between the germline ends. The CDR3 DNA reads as TGTGCCAGCAGTTATAACAGGGTTGGAAACACCATATATTTT. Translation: CASSYNRVGNTIYF.

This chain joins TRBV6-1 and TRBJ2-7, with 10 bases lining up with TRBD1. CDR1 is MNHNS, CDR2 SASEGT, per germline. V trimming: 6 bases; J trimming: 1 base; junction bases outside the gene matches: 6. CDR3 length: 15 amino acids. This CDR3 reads CASSAGQGGSYEQYF. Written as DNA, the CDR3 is TGTGCCAGCAGCGCCGGACAGGGGGGATCCTACGAGCAGTACTTC.

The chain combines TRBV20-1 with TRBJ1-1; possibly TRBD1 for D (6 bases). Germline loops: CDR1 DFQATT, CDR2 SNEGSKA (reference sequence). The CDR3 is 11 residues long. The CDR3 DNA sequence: TGCAGGGGCAGGGGGAACACTGAAGCTTTCTTT. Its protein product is CRGRGNTEAFF.

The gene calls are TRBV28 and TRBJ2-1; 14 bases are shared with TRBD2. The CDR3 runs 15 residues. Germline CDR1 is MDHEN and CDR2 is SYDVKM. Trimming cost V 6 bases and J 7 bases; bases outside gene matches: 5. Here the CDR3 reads CASSSGTSGRNEQFF. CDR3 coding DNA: TGTGCCAGCAGCTCCGGGACTAGCGGGAGAAATGAGCAGTTCTTC.

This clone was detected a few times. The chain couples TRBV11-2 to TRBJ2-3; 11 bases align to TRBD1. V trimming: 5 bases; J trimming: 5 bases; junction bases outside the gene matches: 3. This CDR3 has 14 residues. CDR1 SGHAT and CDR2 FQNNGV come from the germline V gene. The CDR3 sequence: CASSPGTGGDTQYF. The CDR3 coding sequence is TGTGCCAGCAGCCCAGGGACAGGGGGAGATACGCAGTATTTT.

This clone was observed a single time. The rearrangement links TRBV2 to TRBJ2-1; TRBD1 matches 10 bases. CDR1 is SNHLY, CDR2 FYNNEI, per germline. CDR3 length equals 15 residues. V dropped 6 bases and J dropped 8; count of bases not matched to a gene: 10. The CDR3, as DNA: TGTGCCAGCAGCCCAGACAGGGGGCGTCCGGATGAGCAGTTCTTC. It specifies CASSPDRGRPDEQFF. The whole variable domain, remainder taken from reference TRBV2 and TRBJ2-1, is EPEVTQTPSHQVTQMGQEVILRCVPISNHLYFYWYRQILGQKVEFLVSFYNNEISEKSEIFDDQFSVERPDGSNFTLKIRSTKLEDSAMYFCASSPDRGRPDEQFFGPGTRLTVL.

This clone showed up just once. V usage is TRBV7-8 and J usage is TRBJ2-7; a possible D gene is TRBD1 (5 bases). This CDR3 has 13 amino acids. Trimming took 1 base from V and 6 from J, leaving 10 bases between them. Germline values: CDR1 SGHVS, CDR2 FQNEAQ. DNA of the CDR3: TGTGCCAGCAGCTTAGGGGCAGGGATCGAGCAGTACTTC. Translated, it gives CASSLGAGIEQYF. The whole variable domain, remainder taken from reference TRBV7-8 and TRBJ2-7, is GAGVSQSPRYKVAKRGQDVALRCDPISGHVSLFWYQQALGQGPEFLTYFQNEAQLDKSGLPSDRFFAERPEGSVSTLKIQRTQQEDSAVYLCASSLGAGIEQYFGPGTRLTVT.

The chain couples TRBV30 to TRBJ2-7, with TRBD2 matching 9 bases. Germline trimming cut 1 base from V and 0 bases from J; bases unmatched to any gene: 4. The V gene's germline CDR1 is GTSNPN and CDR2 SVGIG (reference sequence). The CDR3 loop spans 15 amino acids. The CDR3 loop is CAWSAIAGVSYEQYF. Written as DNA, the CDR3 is TGTGCCTGGAGTGCAATAGCGGGAGTCTCCTACGAGCAGTACTTC.

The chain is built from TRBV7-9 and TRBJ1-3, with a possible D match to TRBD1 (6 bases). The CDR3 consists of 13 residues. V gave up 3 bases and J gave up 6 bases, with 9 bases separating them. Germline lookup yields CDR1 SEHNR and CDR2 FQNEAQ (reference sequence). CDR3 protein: CASSLQGPNTIYF. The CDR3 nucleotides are TGTGCCAGCAGCTTGCAGGGGCCAAACACCATATATTTT.

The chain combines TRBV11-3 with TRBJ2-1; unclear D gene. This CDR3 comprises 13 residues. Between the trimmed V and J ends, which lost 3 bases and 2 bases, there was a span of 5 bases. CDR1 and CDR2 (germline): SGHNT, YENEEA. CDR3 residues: CASSLAAYNEQFF. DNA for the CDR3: TGTGCCAGCAGCTTGGCCGCCTACAATGAGCAGTTCTTC.

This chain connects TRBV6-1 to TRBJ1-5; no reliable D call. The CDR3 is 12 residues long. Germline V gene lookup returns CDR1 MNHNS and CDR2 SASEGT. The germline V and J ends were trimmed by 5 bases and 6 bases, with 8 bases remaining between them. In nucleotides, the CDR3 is TGTGCCAGCAGTTTCGTCGGTCAGCCCCAGCATTTT. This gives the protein CASSFVGQPQHF.